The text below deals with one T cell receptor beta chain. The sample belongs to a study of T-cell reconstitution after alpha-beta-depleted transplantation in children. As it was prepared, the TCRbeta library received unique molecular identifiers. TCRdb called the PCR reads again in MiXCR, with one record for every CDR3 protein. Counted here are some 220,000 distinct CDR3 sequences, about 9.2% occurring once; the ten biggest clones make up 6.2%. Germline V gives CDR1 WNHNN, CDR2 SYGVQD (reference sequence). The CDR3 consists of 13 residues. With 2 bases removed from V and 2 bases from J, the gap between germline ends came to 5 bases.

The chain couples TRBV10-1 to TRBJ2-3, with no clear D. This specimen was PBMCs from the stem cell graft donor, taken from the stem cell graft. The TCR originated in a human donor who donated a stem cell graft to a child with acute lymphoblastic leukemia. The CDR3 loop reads CASSEPVTDTQYF. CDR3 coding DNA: TGCGCCAGCAGTGAGCCGGTCACAGATACGCAGTATTTT.